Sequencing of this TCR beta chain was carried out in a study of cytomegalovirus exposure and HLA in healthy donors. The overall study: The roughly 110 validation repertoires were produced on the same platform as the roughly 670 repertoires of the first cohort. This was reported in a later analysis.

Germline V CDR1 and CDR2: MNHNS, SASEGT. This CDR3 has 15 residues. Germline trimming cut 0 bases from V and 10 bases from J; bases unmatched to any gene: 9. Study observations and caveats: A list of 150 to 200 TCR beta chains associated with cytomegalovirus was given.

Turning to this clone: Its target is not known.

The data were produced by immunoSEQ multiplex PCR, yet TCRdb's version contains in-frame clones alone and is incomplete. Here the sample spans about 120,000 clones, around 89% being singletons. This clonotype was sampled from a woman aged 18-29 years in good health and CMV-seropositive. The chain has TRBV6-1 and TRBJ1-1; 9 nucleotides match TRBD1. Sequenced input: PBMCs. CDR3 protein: CASSEALRTGVVAFF. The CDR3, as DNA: TGTGCCAGCAGTGAAGCGCTTCGGACAGGGGTGGTAGCTTTCTTT.